This is a list of T cell receptor beta chains from one sample in a study of shared clonotypes between healthy human individuals. Profiled with immunoSEQ multiplex PCR; TCRdb holds only in-frame clones, not every one. The profile shows a few million clones, around 95% of them singletons. What was sequenced was naive CD4+ T cells sorted from blood. The receptors stem from a man between 18 and 29 years old in good health. Both conserved end residues are part of each CDR3. D genes are given only for firm matches. Clone size is given for some rows only: seen once, a few or many times, or a class if the clone is expanded.

V gene: TRBV5-4
D gene: NA
clone size: NA
J gene: TRBJ2-3
CDR3 protein: CASSLGGVGTDTQYF
CDR3 DNA: TGTGCCAGCAGCTTGGGTGGGGTGGGGACAGATACGCAGTATTTT

V gene: TRBV27
D gene: NA
clone size: NA
J gene: TRBJ1-6
CDR3 protein: CASSLRPVSGFNNSPLHF
CDR3 DNA: TGTGCCAGCAGTTTACGCCCGGTTTCAGGATTCAACAATTCACCCCTCCACTTT

V gene: TRBV9
D gene: NA
clone size: NA
J gene: TRBJ1-1
CDR3 protein: CASSADVLTEAFF
CDR3 DNA: TGTGCCAGCAGCGCCGACGTGCTCACTGAAGCTTTCTTT

V gene: TRBV7-9
D gene: NA
clone size: NA
J gene: TRBJ2-5
CDR3 protein: CASSLDGLGQETQYF
CDR3 DNA: TGTGCCAGCAGCTTAGACGGACTCGGGCAAGAGACCCAGTACTTC

V gene: TRBV15
D gene: NA
clone size: NA
J gene: TRBJ2-7
CDR3 protein: CATSRESAYEQYF
CDR3 DNA: TGTGCCACCAGCAGGGAGTCAGCTTACGAGCAGTACTTC

V gene: TRBV18
D gene: TRBD2
clone size: NA
J gene: TRBJ2-5
CDR3 protein: CASSGANLAGAQETQYF
CDR3 DNA: TGTGCCAGCTCAGGAGCAAACCTAGCGGGGGCACAAGAGACCCAGTACTTC

V gene: TRBV15
D gene: NA
clone size: NA
J gene: TRBJ1-1
CDR3 protein: CATSRDQKGGVTEAFF
CDR3 DNA: TGTGCCACCAGCAGAGATCAGAAAGGGGGGGTCACTGAAGCTTTCTTT

V gene: TRBV6-5
D gene: TRBD1
clone size: NA
J gene: TRBJ1-1
CDR3 protein: CASGTGGHIAEAFF
CDR3 DNA: TGTGCCAGCGGGACAGGGGGGCATATCGCTGAAGCTTTCTTT

V gene: TRBV30
D gene: TRBD2
clone size: NA
J gene: TRBJ2-3
CDR3 protein: CAWDSGGTTDTQYF
CDR3 DNA: TGTGCCTGGGATAGCGGGGGGACTACAGATACGCAGTATTTT

V gene: TRBV29-1
D gene: NA
clone size: NA
J gene: TRBJ1-2
CDR3 protein: CSVPTLGGMDYTF
CDR3 DNA: TGCAGCGTTCCAACCCTGGGCGGAATGGACTACACCTTC

V gene: TRBV5-6
D gene: TRBD2
clone size: NA
J gene: TRBJ2-5
CDR3 protein: CASSLGSHSGRRGQETQYF
CDR3 DNA: TGTGCCAGCAGCTTGGGAAGTCACAGCGGGAGGAGGGGGCAAGAGACCCAGTACTTC

V gene: TRBV4-1
D gene: TRBD2
clone size: NA
J gene: TRBJ2-1
CDR3 protein: CASSQPLATEQFF
CDR3 DNA: TGCGCCAGCAGCCAACCACTAGCGACTGAGCAGTTCTTC

V gene: TRBV4-1
D gene: NA
clone size: NA
J gene: TRBJ2-1
CDR3 protein: CASSQGSVAYNEQFF
CDR3 DNA: TGCGCCAGCAGCCAAGGTTCCGTTGCCTACAATGAGCAGTTCTTC

V gene: TRBV7-2
D gene: TRBD1
clone size: NA
J gene: TRBJ2-2
CDR3 protein: CASSFGQGDTGELFF
CDR3 DNA: TGTGCCAGCAGCTTCGGACAGGGCGACACCGGGGAGCTGTTTTTT

V gene: TRBV9
D gene: NA
clone size: NA
J gene: TRBJ2-7
CDR3 protein: CASSATPPSGFYEQYF
CDR3 DNA: TGTGCCAGCAGCGCCACCCCCCCAAGTGGGTTCTACGAGCAGTACTTC

V gene: TRBV25-1
D gene: TRBD1
clone size: NA
J gene: TRBJ2-2
CDR3 protein: CASSEYGQGSGELFF
CDR3 DNA: TGTGCCAGCAGTGAATACGGACAGGGGTCCGGGGAGCTGTTTTTT

V gene: TRBV5-1
D gene: NA
clone size: NA
J gene: TRBJ2-1
CDR3 protein: CASSLAVDNNEQFF
CDR3 DNA: TGCGCCAGCAGCTTGGCCGTTGACAACAATGAGCAGTTCTTC

V gene: TRBV28
D gene: NA
clone size: NA
J gene: TRBJ1-5
CDR3 protein: CASSFSPFSNQPQHF
CDR3 DNA: TGTGCCAGCAGTTTTTCCCCGTTTAGCAATCAGCCCCAGCATTTT

V gene: TRBV18
D gene: NA
clone size: NA
J gene: TRBJ2-1
CDR3 protein: CASSPNTGSTTLEQFF
CDR3 DNA: TGTGCCAGCTCACCAAATACAGGGTCGACCACGCTGGAGCAGTTCTTC

V gene: TRBV10-1
D gene: NA
clone size: NA
J gene: TRBJ2-5
CDR3 protein: CASSESGDPANKTQYF
CDR3 DNA: TGCGCCAGCAGTGAGTCAGGGGACCCGGCCAACAAGACCCAGTACTTC

V gene: TRBV28
D gene: NA
clone size: NA
J gene: TRBJ2-7
CDR3 protein: CASTYRDSYEQYF
CDR3 DNA: TGTGCCAGCACCTACAGGGACTCCTACGAGCAGTACTTC

V gene: TRBV7-2
D gene: NA
clone size: once
J gene: TRBJ2-3
CDR3 protein: CASSPGLYSTDTQYF
CDR3 DNA: TGTGCCAGCAGCCCCGGACTATACAGCACAGATACGCAGTATTTT

V gene: TRBV30
D gene: NA
clone size: NA
J gene: TRBJ2-7
CDR3 protein: CAWRKDGEQYF
CDR3 DNA: TGTGCCTGGAGAAAGGACGGAGAGCAGTACTTC

V gene: TRBV7-9
D gene: TRBD1
clone size: NA
J gene: TRBJ2-3
CDR3 protein: CASSLEGTGNTDTQYF
CDR3 DNA: TGTGCCAGCAGCTTAGAGGGGACAGGCAACACAGATACGCAGTATTTT

V gene: TRBV7-8
D gene: NA
clone size: NA
J gene: TRBJ1-3
CDR3 protein: CASSLQDSGNTIYF
CDR3 DNA: TGTGCCAGCAGCTTGCAGGACTCTGGAAACACCATATATTTT

V gene: TRBV19
D gene: NA
clone size: NA
J gene: TRBJ1-3
CDR3 protein: CASSIVQGSGNTIYF
CDR3 DNA: TGTGCCAGTAGTATAGTTCAGGGAAGCGGAAACACCATATATTTT

V gene: TRBV5-8
D gene: NA
clone size: NA
J gene: TRBJ1-5
CDR3 protein: CASSLLNQPQHF
CDR3 DNA: TGTGCCAGCAGCTTATTAAATCAGCCCCAGCATTTT

V gene: TRBV5-1
D gene: NA
clone size: NA
J gene: TRBJ2-5
CDR3 protein: CASSIIPGEETQYF
CDR3 DNA: TGCGCCAGCAGCATAATACCAGGGGAAGAGACCCAGTACTTC

V gene: TRBV27
D gene: NA
clone size: NA
J gene: TRBJ2-7
CDR3 protein: CASSRGGSTNEQYF
CDR3 DNA: TGTGCCAGCAGTCGAGGTGGTAGTACTAACGAGCAGTACTTC

V gene: TRBV18
D gene: NA
clone size: NA
J gene: TRBJ2-5
CDR3 protein: CASSPPSIETQYF
CDR3 DNA: TGTGCCAGCTCACCACCGAGCATTGAGACCCAGTACTTC

V gene: TRBV5-8
D gene: NA
clone size: NA
J gene: TRBJ1-2
CDR3 protein: CASRQLAGYGYTF
CDR3 DNA: TGTGCCAGCCGACAGCTCGCAGGCTATGGCTACACCTTC

V gene: TRBV9
D gene: TRBD1
clone size: NA
J gene: TRBJ2-7
CDR3 protein: CASSVLGQGSYEQYF
CDR3 DNA: TGTGCCAGCAGCGTATTGGGACAGGGTTCCTACGAGCAGTACTTC

V gene: TRBV5-1
D gene: TRBD2
clone size: NA
J gene: TRBJ2-2
CDR3 protein: CASSSGLGGELFF
CDR3 DNA: TGCGCCAGCAGCTCAGGACTAGGCGGGGAGCTGTTTTTT

V gene: TRBV5-1
D gene: TRBD1
clone size: NA
J gene: TRBJ1-1
CDR3 protein: CASSWGRDRNTEAFF
CDR3 DNA: TGCGCCAGCAGCTGGGGAAGGGACAGGAACACTGAAGCTTTCTTT

V gene: TRBV7-2
D gene: TRBD2
clone size: few
J gene: TRBJ2-5
CDR3 protein: CASSLGEGETQYF
CDR3 DNA: TGTGCCAGCAGCTTAGGGGAGGGGGAGACCCAGTACTTC

V gene: TRBV28
D gene: NA
clone size: NA
J gene: TRBJ2-1
CDR3 protein: CASSSPLGPSNEQFF
CDR3 DNA: TGTGCCAGCAGTTCCCCCCTAGGGCCTAGCAATGAGCAGTTCTTC

V gene: TRBV9
D gene: NA
clone size: NA
J gene: TRBJ2-2
CDR3 protein: CASSVVPLSGELFF
CDR3 DNA: TGTGCCAGCAGCGTAGTCCCCCTGAGCGGGGAGCTGTTTTTT

V gene: TRBV7-9
D gene: TRBD1
clone size: NA
J gene: TRBJ2-5
CDR3 protein: CASSRDRQETQYF
CDR3 DNA: TGTGCCAGCAGCCGGGACAGGCAAGAGACCCAGTACTTC

V gene: TRBV19
D gene: TRBD1
clone size: NA
J gene: TRBJ2-3
CDR3 protein: CASSSHVGTADTDTQYF
CDR3 DNA: TGTGCCAGTAGTTCGCACGTAGGGACAGCAGACACAGATACGCAGTATTTT

V gene: TRBV5-4
D gene: NA
clone size: NA
J gene: TRBJ1-1
CDR3 protein: CASSLDWARGNTEAFF
CDR3 DNA: TGTGCCAGCAGTCTCGATTGGGCGCGGGGGAACACTGAAGCTTTCTTT

V gene: TRBV18
D gene: NA
clone size: NA
J gene: TRBJ1-4
CDR3 protein: CASSPGSDRRGEKLFF
CDR3 DNA: TGTGCCAGCTCACCGGGTTCTGACAGACGTGGTGAAAAACTGTTTTTT